This TCR beta chain was sequenced during a study of OX40 agonist ivuxolimab in advanced cancers. Clones were sequenced by immunoSEQ multiplex PCR, and TCRdb holds only the in-frame ones, with some missing. The sample records about 46,000 clones, about four fifths being singletons. The CDR3 spans 14 residues. Trimming left V 6 bases short and J 7 bases short, with 16 bases between. The germline gives CDR1 MNHNS, CDR2 SASEGT. The sequence was obtained from an adult with an advanced solid tumor such as melanoma, head and neck, liver or kidney cancer. The sequenced sample was CD4+ or CD8+ T cells sorted from blood, obtained in a trial of the OX40 agonist ivuxolimab. This chain uses TRBV6-1 with TRBJ2-1; a possible D gene is TRBD2 (5 bases). The CDR3 coding sequence is TGTGCCAGCAGCGCGAAGGTCGGGGTAAATGAGCAGTTCTTC. Its protein product is CASSAKVGVNEQFF.